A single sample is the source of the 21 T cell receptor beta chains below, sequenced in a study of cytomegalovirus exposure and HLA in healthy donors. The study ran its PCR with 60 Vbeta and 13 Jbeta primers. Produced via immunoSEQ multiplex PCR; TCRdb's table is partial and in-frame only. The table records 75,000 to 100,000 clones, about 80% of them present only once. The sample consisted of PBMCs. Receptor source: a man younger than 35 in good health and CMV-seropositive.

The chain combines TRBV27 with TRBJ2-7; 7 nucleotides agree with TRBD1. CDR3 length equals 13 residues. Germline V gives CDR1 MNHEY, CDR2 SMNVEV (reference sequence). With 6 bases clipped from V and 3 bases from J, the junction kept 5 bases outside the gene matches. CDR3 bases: TGTGCCAGCAGAAGGGGGCAATTCTACGAGCAGTACTTC. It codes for CASRRGQFYEQYF.

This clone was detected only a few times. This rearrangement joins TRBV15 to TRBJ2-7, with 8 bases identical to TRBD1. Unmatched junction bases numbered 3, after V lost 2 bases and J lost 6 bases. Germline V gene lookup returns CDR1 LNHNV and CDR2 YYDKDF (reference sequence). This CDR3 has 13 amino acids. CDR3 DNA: TGTGCCACCAGCAGACAACAGGGGGTCGAGCAGTACTTC. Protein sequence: CATSRQQGVEQYF. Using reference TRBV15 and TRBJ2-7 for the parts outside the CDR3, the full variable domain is DAMVIQNPRYQVTQFGKPVTLSCSQTLNHNVMYWYQQKSSQAPKLLFHYYDKDFNNEADTPDNFQSRRPNTSFCFLDIRSPGLGDTAMYLCATSRQQGVEQYFGPGTRLTVT.

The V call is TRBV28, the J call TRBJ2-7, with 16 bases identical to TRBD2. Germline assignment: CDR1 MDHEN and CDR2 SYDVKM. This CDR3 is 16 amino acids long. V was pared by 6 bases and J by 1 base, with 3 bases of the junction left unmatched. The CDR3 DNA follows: TGTGCCAGCAGGGAGGGACTAGCGGGGGGGTCCTACGAGCAGTACTTC. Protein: CASREGLAGGSYEQYF.

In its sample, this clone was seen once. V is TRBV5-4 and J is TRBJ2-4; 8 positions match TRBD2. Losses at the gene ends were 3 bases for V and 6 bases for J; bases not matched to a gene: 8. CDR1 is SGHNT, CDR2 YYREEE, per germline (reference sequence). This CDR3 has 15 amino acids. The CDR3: CASSCSGGRGNIQYF. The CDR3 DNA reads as TGTGCCAGCAGCTGCTCGGGGGGGCGGGGAAACATTCAGTACTTC.

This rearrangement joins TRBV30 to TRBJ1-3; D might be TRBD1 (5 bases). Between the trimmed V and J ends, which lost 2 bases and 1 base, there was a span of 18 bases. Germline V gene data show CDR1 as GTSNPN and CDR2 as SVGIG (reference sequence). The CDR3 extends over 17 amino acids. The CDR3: CAWSFTGKPLSGNTIYF. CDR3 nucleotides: TGTGCCTGGAGTTTCACAGGCAAACCCCTATCTGGAAACACCATATATTTT.

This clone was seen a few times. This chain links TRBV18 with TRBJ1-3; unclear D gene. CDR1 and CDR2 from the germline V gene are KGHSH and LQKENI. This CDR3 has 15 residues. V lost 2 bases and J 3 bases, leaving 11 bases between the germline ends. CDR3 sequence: CASSPNVRGGNTIYF. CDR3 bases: TGTGCCAGCTCACCAAACGTCCGGGGTGGAAACACCATATATTTT.

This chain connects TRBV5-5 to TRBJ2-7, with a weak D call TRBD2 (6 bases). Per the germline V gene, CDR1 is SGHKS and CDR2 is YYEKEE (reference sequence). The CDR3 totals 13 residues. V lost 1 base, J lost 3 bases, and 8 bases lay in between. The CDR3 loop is CASSLRDFYEQYF. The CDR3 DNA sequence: TGTGCCAGCAGCTTGCGGGACTTCTACGAGCAGTACTTC.

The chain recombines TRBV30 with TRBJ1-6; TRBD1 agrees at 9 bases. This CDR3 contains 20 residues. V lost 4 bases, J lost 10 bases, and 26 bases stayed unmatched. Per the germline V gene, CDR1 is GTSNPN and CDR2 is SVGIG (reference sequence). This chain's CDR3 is CAWTSYRPGQGIGRASPLHF. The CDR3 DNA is TGTGCCTGGACATCGTATCGACCGGGACAGGGAATTGGCAGAGCCTCACCCCTCCACTTT.

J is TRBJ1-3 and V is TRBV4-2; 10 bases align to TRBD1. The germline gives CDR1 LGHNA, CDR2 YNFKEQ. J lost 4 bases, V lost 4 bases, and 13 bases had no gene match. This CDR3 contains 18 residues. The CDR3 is CASSPEGGTGVVGNTIYF. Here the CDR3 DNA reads TGTGCCAGCAGCCCAGAAGGGGGGACAGGGGTAGTAGGAAACACCATATATTTT.

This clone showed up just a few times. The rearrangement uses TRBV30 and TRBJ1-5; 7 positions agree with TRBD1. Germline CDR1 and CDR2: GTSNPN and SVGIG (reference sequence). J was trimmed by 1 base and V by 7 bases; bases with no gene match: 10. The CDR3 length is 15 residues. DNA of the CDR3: TGTGCCTTAACTCCTAGGGGACAGAGCAATCAGCCCCAGCATTTT. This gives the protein CALTPRGQSNQPQHF.

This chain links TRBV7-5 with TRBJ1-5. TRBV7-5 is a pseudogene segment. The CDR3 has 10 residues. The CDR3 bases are TGTGTCAGACGGTTTCCGCCCCAGCATTTT. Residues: CVRRFPPQHF.

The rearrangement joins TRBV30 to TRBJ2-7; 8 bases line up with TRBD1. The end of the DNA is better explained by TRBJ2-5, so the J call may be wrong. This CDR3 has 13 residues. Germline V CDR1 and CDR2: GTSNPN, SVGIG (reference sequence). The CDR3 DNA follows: TGTGCCTGGAGTCGAAGACAGGGGGAGACCCAGTACTTC. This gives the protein CAWSRRQGETQYF.

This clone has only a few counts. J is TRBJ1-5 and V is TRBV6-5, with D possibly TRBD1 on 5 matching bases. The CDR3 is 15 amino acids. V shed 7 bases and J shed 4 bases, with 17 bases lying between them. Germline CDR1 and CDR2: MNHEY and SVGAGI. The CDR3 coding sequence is TGTGCCAGCAAAGACGCAGGGTTGGGAAATCAGCCCCAGCATTTT. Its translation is CASKDAGLGNQPQHF.

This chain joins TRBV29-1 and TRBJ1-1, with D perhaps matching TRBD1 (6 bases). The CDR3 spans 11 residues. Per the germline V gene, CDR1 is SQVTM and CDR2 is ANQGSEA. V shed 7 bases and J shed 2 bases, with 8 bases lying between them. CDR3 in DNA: TGCAGCGGGACAGTAAACACTGAAGCTTTCTTT. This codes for CSGTVNTEAFF.

CDR3: CASSQGVATYEQYF. CDR3 nucleotide sequence: TGCGCCAGCAGCCAAGGTGTGGCCACCTACGAGCAGTACTTC. The rearrangement uses TRBV4-1 and TRBJ2-7, with D unclear. The CDR3 contains 14 residues. CDR1 and CDR2 from the germline V gene are MGHRA and YSYEKL. Trimming left V 1 base short and J 2 bases short, with 9 bases between.

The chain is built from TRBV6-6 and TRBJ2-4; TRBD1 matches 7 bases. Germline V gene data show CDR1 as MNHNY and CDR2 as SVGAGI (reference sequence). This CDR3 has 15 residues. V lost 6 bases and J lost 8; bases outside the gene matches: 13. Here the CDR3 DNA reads TGTGCCAGCAGCCGGACCGACGACAGGGTGCACATTCAGTACTTC. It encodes CASSRTDDRVHIQYF.

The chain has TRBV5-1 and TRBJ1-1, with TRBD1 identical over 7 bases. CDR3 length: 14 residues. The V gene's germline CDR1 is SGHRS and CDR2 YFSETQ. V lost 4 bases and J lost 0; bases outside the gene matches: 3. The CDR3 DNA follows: TGCGCCAGCAGCGCGGGACAGATGAACACTGAAGCTTTCTTT. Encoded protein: CASSAGQMNTEAFF.

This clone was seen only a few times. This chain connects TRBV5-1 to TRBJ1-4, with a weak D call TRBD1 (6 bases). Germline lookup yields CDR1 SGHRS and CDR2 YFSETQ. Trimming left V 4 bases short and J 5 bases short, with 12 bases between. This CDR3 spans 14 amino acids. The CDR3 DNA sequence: TGCGCCAGCAGCATTAGGGGGTCGAATGAAAAACTGTTTTTT. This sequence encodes CASSIRGSNEKLFF.

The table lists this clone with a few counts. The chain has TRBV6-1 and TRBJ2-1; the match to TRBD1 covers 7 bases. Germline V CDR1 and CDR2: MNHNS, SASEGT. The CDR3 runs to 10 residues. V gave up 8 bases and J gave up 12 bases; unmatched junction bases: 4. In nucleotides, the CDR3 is TGTGCCAGCTGGAGACAGGGGCAGTTCTTC. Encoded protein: CASWRQGQFF.

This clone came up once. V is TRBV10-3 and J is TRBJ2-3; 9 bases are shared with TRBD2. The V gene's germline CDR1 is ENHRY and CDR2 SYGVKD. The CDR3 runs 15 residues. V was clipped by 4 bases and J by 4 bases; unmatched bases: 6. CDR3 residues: CAISGAGGPPDTQYF. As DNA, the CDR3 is TGTGCCATCAGTGGAGCGGGGGGCCCTCCAGATACGCAGTATTTT.

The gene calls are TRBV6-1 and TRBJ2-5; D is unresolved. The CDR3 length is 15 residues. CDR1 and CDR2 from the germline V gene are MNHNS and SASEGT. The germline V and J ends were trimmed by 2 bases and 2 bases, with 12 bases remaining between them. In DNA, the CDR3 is TGTGCCAGCAGTGAATTTGGGCGTCCACAAGAGACCCAGTACTTC. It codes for CASSEFGRPQETQYF.